This T cell receptor beta chain was retrieved from a study of shared T cell receptors in the human thymus (dated by TCRdb to about 2021). Describing the broader study: The study examined how self-reactive, shared T-cell receptor alpha chains are generated in the human thymus.

Worth noting for this clone: This clone's antigen is unknown. No much larger clone is present one base from it, and per-base qualities are unavailable. The identical CDR3 is also encoded by other nucleotide sequences in the sample.

The library was built by means of the immunoSEQ multiplex PCR assay. The table was pulled from immuneACCESS by TCRdb, which kept in-frame rearrangements only. Such tables lose some clones; where checked, under half of the loss comes from unresolved V genes, and the rest has no known cause. The table for this sample lists roughly 660,000 clones; 88% of them were counted only once. The ten largest clones represent 0.0095% to 0.011% of the sample. From the germline V gene (reference sequence), CDR1 is DFQATT and CDR2 is SNEGSKA. Including the terminal cysteine and phenylalanine, the CDR3 comprises 11 residues. The kept DNA is CDR3 alone, 33 bases in frame from the first base. V and J lose 2 bases and 5 bases, and a span of 6 bases separates them. Separately, the same data were catalogued under a study of human thymus T cells. Taken from the second paper: Donors were immunologically healthy infants undergoing open corrective cardiac surgery for congenital heart defects in Finland. Thymus tissue was collected as surgical resects that were removed during corrective cardiac surgery. Usage of V and J gene segments appeared to be biased in both the thymic and the peripheral blood repertoires. The related research found that thymic TCR repertoires overlapped highly between unrelated individuals. The study used eight infant thymus samples plus four related peripheral blood samples to characterize TCR alpha and beta repertoires. Donor ages ranging from about 7 to 250 days were recorded, and a handful of male and a couple of female infants were included in the cohort. Thymocytes were freed from the tissue by mechanical means and kept at -70 degrees C as pellets of roughly 8.5-31 million cells. A QIAsymphony instrument was used to extract genomic DNA from frozen cell pellets. The immunoSEQ multiplex PCR assay was used to amplify the TCRB and TCRAD loci from a standardized quantity of quality-controlled genomic DNA. The amplicons spanned the V(D)J region and were long enough to cover the CDR3 and allow V and J genes to be identified. Amplicon sequencing was performed on an Illumina platform through the commercial immunoSEQ service. Corrections for primer bias and sequencing errors followed previously described methods, while TCRAD and TCRB definitions were based on the IMGT database. immunoSEQ Analyzer 3.0 and VDJTools were used for repertoire analysis, which covered basic statistics, V/J segment usage, diversity estimates, rarefaction and pairwise overlap. Chao1, ChaoE, Efron-Thisted, Shannon and inverse Simpson indices were used to estimate diversity, which was also estimated on datasets down-sampled to the smallest sample. For repertoire overlap, CDR3 nucleotide sequence, V gene and J gene had to match strictly, and clustering was done by Jaccard-based multidimensional scaling. Thymus samples yielded on average about 810,000 unique TCRB clonotypes, compared with about 80,000 from blood samples.

The sequenced material came from thymocytes. The sequence joins TRBV20-1 to TRBJ2-5, with the D gene too uncertain to name. This TCR came from a boy in the first two years of life with a congenital heart defect. Donor details come from another sample of the same person, matched by shared clones. The DNA reads TGCAGTGCTAGACGCGGTGAGACCCAGTACTTC. It codes for CSARRGETQYF.